Following are 9 T cell receptor beta chains from one sample sequenced in a study of identifying expanded T cells in peripheral blood. Here immunoSEQ multiplex PCR was the method, and the copy in TCRdb shows in-frame clones only, minus some. The data show 90,000 to 100,000 clones, 88% seen once. Sequencing was carried out using blood. These receptors were collected from a person aged 18-70 years in good health.

The rearrangement uses TRBV28 and TRBJ2-7, with 8 positions matching TRBD1. Germline V CDR1 and CDR2: MDHEN, SYDVKM. Trimming cost V 2 bases and J 4 bases; bases outside gene matches: 4. The CDR3 is 14 residues long. The CDR3 here is CASSLGQGAYEQYF. CDR3 in DNA: TGTGCCAGCAGTTTAGGGCAGGGGGCTTACGAGCAGTACTTC.

J is TRBJ2-5 and V is TRBV27; D ambiguous. The CDR3 sequence is 11 residues long. Germline V gene sequence: CDR1 MNHEY, CDR2 SMNVEV (reference sequence). Trimming left V 5 bases short and J 0 bases short, with 1 base between. CDR3 sequence: CASSHQETQYF. The CDR3 DNA follows: TGTGCCAGCAGTCACCAAGAGACCCAGTACTTC.

The chain has TRBV13 and TRBJ2-7; D is undetermined. The length of the CDR3 is 15 residues. Germline CDR1 reads PRHDT; CDR2 reads FYEKMQ (reference sequence). The V end was cut by 0 bases, the J end by 11 bases, with 20 bases between. The CDR3 here is CASSLGRLHLRVKYF. The CDR3 DNA is TGTGCCAGCAGCTTAGGAAGACTGCATCTACGAGTGAAGTACTTC.

V and J are TRBV2 and TRBJ2-1, with D uncertain. The V and J ends lost 6 bases and 7 bases respectively, with 10 bases between them. The CDR3 totals 12 residues. Germline CDR1 SNHLY, CDR2 FYNNEI. This CDR3 reads CASRVGPNEQFF. CDR3 coding DNA: TGTGCCAGCAGGGTAGGGCCGAATGAGCAGTTCTTC.

The chain employs TRBV7-7 and TRBJ1-2; D call uncertain. The CDR3 is 13 residues long. The V end lost 1 base, the J end lost 3 bases, and 6 bases lay between the germline ends. Germline loops: CDR1 SSHAT, CDR2 FNYEAQ (reference sequence). This CDR3 reads CASSLVRDYGYTF. The CDR3, as DNA: TGTGCCAGCAGCTTAGTGAGGGACTATGGCTACACCTTC.

This sequence joins TRBV5-6 and TRBJ2-1, with 12 bases fitting TRBD1. The length of the CDR3 is 15 residues. V was pared by 4 bases and J by 6 bases, with 5 bases of the junction left unmatched. From germline, CDR1 is SGHDT and CDR2 YYEEEE. This CDR3 reads CASSPRDRGRNEQFF. In DNA form, the CDR3 reads TGTGCCAGCAGCCCCCGGGACAGGGGGCGCAATGAGCAGTTCTTC.

J is TRBJ2-1 and V is TRBV6-6; perhaps TRBD2 as D (6 bases). Germline values: CDR1 MNHNY, CDR2 SVGAGI (reference sequence). The CDR3 has 14 residues. V shed 4 bases and J shed 9 bases, with 16 bases lying between them. The CDR3 DNA is TGTGCCAGCAGTTCCACGACTAGATTAGGTGAGCAGTTCTTC. It is translated as CASSSTTRLGEQFF.

The chain uses TRBV5-4 and TRBJ2-1; 15 positions match TRBD2. Trimming took 2 bases from V and 9 from J; bases not matched to a gene: 3. The CDR3 is made up of 15 amino acids. Germline V gives CDR1 SGHNT, CDR2 YYREEE (reference sequence). The CDR3 loop is CASSFPGLAGGEQFF. The DNA of the CDR3 is TGTGCCAGCAGCTTCCCGGGACTAGCGGGAGGTGAGCAGTTCTTC.

The V gene is TRBV28, the J gene TRBJ2-2, with D perhaps matching TRBD1 or TRBD2 (5 bases each). The length of the CDR3 is 13 residues. The V end was cut by 4 bases, the J end by 9 bases, with 12 bases between. Germline lookup yields CDR1 MDHEN and CDR2 SYDVKM. The CDR3 loop is CASSSRGVWELFF. CDR3 DNA: TGTGCCAGCAGTTCCCGAGGGGTGTGGGAGCTGTTTTTT. The variable domain in full, with the rest retrieved from reference TRBV28 and TRBJ2-2, is DVKVTQSSRYLVKRTGEKVFLECVQDMDHENMFWYRQDPGLGLRLIYFSYDVKMKEKGDIPEGYSVSREKKERFSLILESASTNQTSMYLCASSSRGVWELFFGEGSRLTVL.